This passage covers 23 T cell receptor beta chains from one sample sequenced in a study of T cell changes during pregnancy in multiple sclerosis. Method: immunoSEQ multiplex PCR; TCRdb's copy keeps in-frame clones and lacks some. The sample lists tens of thousands of clones; 94% were seen once. This specimen was CD4+ T cells from peripheral blood mononuclear cells, taken in the first trimester of pregnancy. The source is a female donor with multiple sclerosis, enrolled in a pregnancy study.

V usage is TRBV11-2 and J usage is TRBJ2-2; a weak D match, TRBD1 (5 bases). CDR3 size: 16 residues. Germline CDR1 and CDR2: SGHAT and FQNNGV. Trimming removed 5 bases at V and 5 bases at J, with 18 bases between. The CDR3 spells CASSPRGAAGTGELFF. DNA of the CDR3: TGTGCCAGCAGCCCCCGTGGGGCCGCAGGAACCGGGGAGCTGTTTTTT. Full variable domain (rest looked up from reference TRBV11-2 and TRBJ2-2): EAGVAQSPRYKIIEKRQSVAFWCNPISGHATLYWYQQILGQGPKLLIQFQNNGVVDDSQLPKDRFSAERLKGVDSTLKIQPAKLEDSAVYLCASSPRGAAGTGELFFGEGSRLTVL.

The chain employs TRBV7-6 and TRBJ1-5; possible D gene TRBD1, 5 bases. The germline gives CDR1 SGHVS, CDR2 FNYEAQ. The V gene lost 5 bases and the J gene lost 0 bases, with 11 bases spanning the gap. The CDR3 has 15 amino acids. DNA for the CDR3: TGTGCCAGCAGCCTTGGTAGGGGTAGCAATCAGCCCCAGCATTTT. It is translated as CASSLGRGSNQPQHF.

J is TRBJ2-3 and V is TRBV5-1, with D uncertain. V was trimmed by 2 bases and J by 6 bases, leaving 10 bases between them. The CDR3 runs 13 residues. CDR1 and CDR2 from the germline V gene are SGHRS and YFSETQ. The CDR3 coding sequence is TGCGCCAGCAGCTTTGCGGAACCTGATACGCAGTATTTT. As protein: CASSFAEPDTQYF.

The CDR3 sequence is CASSWGDSFYF. The CDR3 DNA sequence: TGTGCCAGCAGCTGGGGGGACAGCTTCTACTTC. The rearrangement links TRBV5-5 to TRBJ2-7; the D gene is possibly TRBD1 (7 bases). Trimming left V 3 bases short and J 13 bases short, with 14 bases between. Germline V gene lookup returns CDR1 SGHKS and CDR2 YYEKEE (reference sequence). The CDR3 length is 11 residues.

The chain recombines TRBV6-5 with TRBJ1-6, with 9 nucleotides matching TRBD1. With V trimmed by 6 bases and J by 1 base, 1 base remained unmatched. CDR3 length: 15 residues. Per the germline V gene, CDR1 is MNHEY and CDR2 is SVGAGI. The CDR3 coding sequence is TGTGCCAGCAGGGGGACAGGGTCCTATAATTCACCCCTCCACTTT. Translated, it gives CASRGTGSYNSPLHF.

The rearrangement links TRBV7-8 to TRBJ2-5; 7 bases match TRBD2. Germline values: CDR1 SGHVS, CDR2 FQNEAQ. The CDR3 has 15 residues. Trimming took 5 bases from V and 5 from J; bases not matched to a gene: 11. The CDR3 bases are TGTGCCAGCAGCCAATCTCGCATGGGAGGGGAGACCCAGTACTTC. Its translation: CASSQSRMGGETQYF.

The V gene is TRBV19, the J gene TRBJ1-3; D might be TRBD1 (5 bases). The CDR3 totals 16 residues. Per germline, CDR1 LNHDA and CDR2 SQIVND (reference sequence). Trimming cost V 10 bases and J 0 bases, with 19 bases left between them. The CDR3 DNA sequence: TGTGCCACCACCGAGACGGGGGTCAACTCTGGAAACACCATATATTTT. This sequence encodes CATTETGVNSGNTIYF.

CDR3 nucleotide sequence: TGTGCCAGCTCACCATCGCCGGGACAGGGGGCAAATCAGCCCCAGCATTTT. It specifies CASSPSPGQGANQPQHF. The chain recombines TRBV18 with TRBJ1-5; 12 bases match TRBD1. The CDR3 runs to 17 residues. The V and J ends lost 2 bases and 4 bases, in that order; junction bases with no gene match: 6. Germline values: CDR1 KGHSH, CDR2 LQKENI. Based on the CDR3 plus reference TRBV18 and TRBJ1-5, the full variable domain is NAGVMQNPRHLVRRRGQEARLRCSPMKGHSHVYWYRQLPEEGLKFMVYLQKENIIDESGMPKERFSAEFPKEGPSILRIQQVVRGDSAAYFCASSPSPGQGANQPQHFGDGTRLSIL.

The V and J genes are TRBV27 and TRBJ2-1; 8 bases are a match to TRBD2. The germline CDR1 and CDR2 sequences are MNHEY and SMNVEV (reference sequence). The CDR3 contains 14 residues. J lost 5 bases, V lost 2 bases, and 2 bases had no gene match. The CDR3 sequence: CASSLRGGHNEQFF. The CDR3 DNA follows: TGTGCCAGCAGTTTACGCGGGGGGCACAATGAGCAGTTCTTC.

The chain links TRBV6-1 to TRBJ2-1; the match to TRBD2 covers 7 bases. Germline CDR1 and CDR2: MNHNS and SASEGT. This CDR3 region has 13 residues. Trimming took 1 base from V and 8 from J; bases not matched to a gene: 2. In DNA, the CDR3 is TGTGCCAGCAGTGAAGAGGGACTACATGAGCAGTTCTTC. Translated: CASSEEGLHEQFF.

The rearrangement uses TRBV7-9 and TRBJ1-1; D possibly corresponds to TRBD1 (5 bases). The V and J ends lost 6 bases and 0 bases respectively, with 11 bases between them. The germline gives CDR1 SEHNR, CDR2 FQNEAQ (reference sequence). The length of the CDR3 is 14 residues. The CDR3 DNA follows: TGTGCCAGCAGACCCCAGGGTTTGAACACTGAAGCTTTCTTT. It specifies CASRPQGLNTEAFF. Complete variable domain (other parts from reference TRBV7-9 and TRBJ1-1): DTGVSQNPRHKITKRGQNVTFRCDPISEHNRLYWYRQTLGQGPEFLTYFQNEAQLEKSRLLSDRFSAERPKGSFSTLEIQRTEQGDSAMYLCASRPQGLNTEAFFGQGTRLTVV.

V and J are TRBV2 and TRBJ2-2, with a tentative D call TRBD2 (6 bases). V dropped 3 bases and J dropped 5 bases, with 13 bases sitting between them. Germline CDR1 SNHLY, CDR2 FYNNEI. This CDR3 comprises 15 residues. The CDR3 spells CASSEEGSWTGELFF. The DNA of the CDR3 is TGTGCCAGCAGTGAGGAGGGTAGTTGGACCGGGGAGCTGTTTTTT.

The genes are TRBV7-9 and TRBJ2-3; the match to TRBD2 covers 11 bases. The V segment lost 5 bases and the J segment 2 bases; nucleotides outside the gene matches: 9. Germline CDR1 SEHNR, CDR2 FQNEAQ (reference sequence). The CDR3 extends over 17 amino acids. The CDR3 spells CASSPRLAGSPTDTQYF. CDR3 nucleotides: TGTGCCAGCAGCCCGCGACTAGCGGGGAGTCCCACAGATACGCAGTATTTT.

The gene calls are TRBV19 and TRBJ2-3; 10 nucleotides agree with TRBD2. In germline, CDR1 is LNHDA, CDR2 SQIVND (reference sequence). The CDR3 runs 15 residues. After removal of 5 bases from V and 2 bases from J, the junction contained 4 bases not matched to a gene. The CDR3 reads CASSDSGGITDTQYF. CDR3 sequence (DNA): TGTGCCAGTAGTGATAGCGGGGGGATCACAGATACGCAGTATTTT.

The genes are TRBV15 and TRBJ2-5, with 8 bases that match TRBD2. V was clipped by 1 base and J by 2 bases; unmatched bases: 6. The CDR3 spans 16 residues. Germline V gene data show CDR1 as LNHNV and CDR2 as YYDKDF (reference sequence). CDR3 protein: CATSRGLLAEQETQYF. CDR3 sequence (DNA): TGTGCCACCAGCAGAGGCTTACTAGCGGAACAAGAGACCCAGTACTTC.

This sequence joins TRBV6-9 and TRBJ2-1; D call uncertain. V was cut by 9 bases and J by 0 bases, with 21 bases left in between. The CDR3 has 17 amino acids. The V gene's germline CDR1 is MNHGY and CDR2 SVAAGI. The CDR3 DNA reads as TGTGCCAGAAGTCCGACCCGACTCCCGAGCTCCTACAATGAGCAGTTCTTC. As protein: CARSPTRLPSSYNEQFF.

With regard to this clone: One end of the junction varies from germline; a read error may be responsible. The chain combines TRBV5-1 with TRBJ2-4, with D uncertain. This CDR3 has 13 amino acids. Germline CDR1 and CDR2: SGHRS and YFSETQ. CDR3 amino acids: CASSLDVLNNQYF. The CDR3 bases are TGCGCCAGCAGCTTGGATGTATTGAACAATCAGTACTTC.

The genes are TRBV5-1 and TRBJ2-3; 8 nucleotides line up with TRBD2. Per germline, CDR1 SGHRS and CDR2 YFSETQ. This CDR3 comprises 15 residues. V lost 4 bases to trimming and J lost 2 bases; unmatched junction nucleotides: 6. The CDR3 reads CASSTAGEHTDTQYF. In nucleotides, the CDR3 is TGCGCCAGCAGCACAGCGGGAGAACACACAGATACGCAGTATTTT. Using reference TRBV5-1 and TRBJ2-3 for the parts outside the CDR3, the full variable domain is KAGVTQTPRYLIKTRGQQVTLSCSPISGHRSVSWYQQTPGQGLQFLFEYFSETQRNKGNFPGRFSGRQFSNSRSEMNVSTLELGDSALYLCASSTAGEHTDTQYFGPGTRLTVL.

This chain joins TRBV6-4 and TRBJ1-1, with a weak D call TRBD1 (5 bases). V gave up 0 bases and J gave up 7 bases, with 9 bases separating them. Germline CDR1 MRHNA, CDR2 SNTAGT. The CDR3 has 13 residues. Written as DNA, the CDR3 is TGTGCCAGCAGTGACTCGGGGCGGGGTGAAGCTTTCTTT. Residues: CASSDSGRGEAFF.

The chain's CDR3 is CASILDRNIQKLFF. The CDR3 coding sequence is TGTGCCAGCATATTGGACAGGAACATCCAAAAACTGTTTTTT. V gene TRBV2 combines with J gene TRBJ1-4, with 7 bases identical to TRBD1. This CDR3 region has 14 residues. V was pared by 7 bases and J by 9 bases, with 11 bases of the junction left unmatched. Per germline, CDR1 SNHLY and CDR2 FYNNEI. Variable domain in full (rest from reference TRBV2 and TRBJ1-4): EPEVTQTPSHQVTQMGQEVILRCVPISNHLYFYWYRQILGQKVEFLVSFYNNEISEKSEIFDDQFSVERPDGSNFTLKIRSTKLEDSAMYFCASILDRNIQKLFFGSGTQLSVL.

The rearrangement joins TRBV5-6 to TRBJ2-2, with 11 bases fitting TRBD1. Trimming removed 5 bases from V and 5 bases from J; junction bases left unmatched: 2. CDR1 and CDR2 from the germline V gene are SGHDT and YYEEEE. This CDR3 region has 14 residues. The CDR3 nucleotides read TGTGCCAGCAGGGGACAGGGGGTAACCGGGGAGCTGTTTTTT. Translating it yields CASRGQGVTGELFF.

The chain joins TRBV6-1 to TRBJ1-6, with D hard to call. Germline values: CDR1 MNHNS, CDR2 SASEGT. The CDR3 sequence is 12 residues long. V was cut by 2 bases and J by 9 bases, with 5 bases left in between. The CDR3 DNA follows: TGTGCCAGCAGTGAAACATTTTCACCCCTCCACTTT. It is translated as CASSETFSPLHF.

This chain uses TRBV14 with TRBJ2-4, with D hard to call. The CDR3 runs 16 residues. The V and J ends lost 4 bases and 0 bases respectively, with 13 bases between them. The V gene's germline CDR1 is SGHDN and CDR2 FVKESK. CDR3 coding DNA: TGTGCCAGCAGCCCTACCACCAATCTAGCCAAAAACATTCAGTACTTC. It encodes CASSPTTNLAKNIQYF.